Listed here are 24 T cell receptor beta chains from one sample, sequenced in a study of blood T cell repertoires in COVID-19 (dated by TCRdb to the early 2020s). The library was generated by the immunoSEQ multiplex PCR assay. TCRdb carries this immuneACCESS record with in-frame sequences only. Its versions omit some clonotypes, under half of them owing to an unresolved V gene in the studies checked, with the rest unexplained. The sample profile shows about 480,000 clones; roughly 90% of them were found once. The ten largest clones represent around 1.9% of the sample. Sequencing used PBMCs or T cells enriched from blood (not recorded which). These receptors all stem from a woman in her 40s who had recovered from COVID-19.

This chain joins TRBV11-3 and TRBJ2-1; 9 positions match TRBD2. Trimming took 1 base from V and 6 from J; bases not matched to a gene: 4. Germline CDR1 is SGHNT and CDR2 is YENEEA. CDR3 length: 15 amino acids. The CDR3 loop is CASSLGGGRGNEQFF. The CDR3 bases are TGTGCCAGCAGCTTAGGGGGCGGGAGGGGCAATGAGCAGTTCTTC.

The chain uses TRBV6-5 and TRBJ1-3; 7 bases are shared with TRBD1. The CDR3 runs 14 residues. V shed 6 bases, J shed 4 bases, and the junction held 6 bases outside the gene matches. In germline, CDR1 is MNHEY, CDR2 SVGAGI. The CDR3 DNA reads as TGTGCCAGCAGCCCCGGGACAGTGGGAAACACCATATATTTT. Translated, it gives CASSPGTVGNTIYF.

V usage is TRBV10-3 and J usage is TRBJ2-7; 9 bases agree with TRBD1. This CDR3 contains 15 residues. CDR1 and CDR2 from the germline V gene are ENHRY and SYGVKD. The ends lost 1 base at V and 2 bases at J; junction bases unmatched: 3. CDR3 residues: CAISEYRDRAYEQYF. DNA for the CDR3: TGTGCCATCAGTGAGTACCGGGACAGGGCCTACGAGCAGTACTTC.

Here the CDR3 DNA reads TGTGCCAGCAGCTTGTTGAACAGGGTGAACGAGCAGTACTTC. This sequence encodes CASSLLNRVNEQYF. The chain joins TRBV5-6 to TRBJ2-7; D perhaps matches TRBD1 (6 bases). V was trimmed by 1 base and J by 5 bases, leaving 13 bases between them. This CDR3 is 14 amino acids long. Per the germline V gene, CDR1 is SGHDT and CDR2 is YYEEEE.

The V and J genes are TRBV5-6 and TRBJ1-4; no reliable D call. Germline V CDR1 and CDR2: SGHDT, YYEEEE. Trimming left V 3 bases short and J 0 bases short, with 9 bases between. The CDR3 is made up of 15 amino acids. CDR3 loop: CASSSYSTTNEKLFF. Here the CDR3 DNA reads TGTGCCAGCAGCTCTTACAGTACAACTAATGAAAAACTGTTTTTT. The full variable domain, rest sourced from reference TRBV5-6 and TRBJ1-4, is DAGVTQSPTHLIKTRGQQVTLRCSPKSGHDTVSWYQQALGQGPQFIFQYYEEEERQRGNFPDRFSGHQFPNYSSELNVNALLLGDSALYLCASSSYSTTNEKLFFGSGTQLSVL.

The chain uses TRBV4-3 and TRBJ1-6; D is ambiguous. The CDR3 extends over 14 amino acids. The germline gives CDR1 LGHNA, CDR2 YSLEER. Trimming left V 1 base short and J 10 bases short, with 11 bases between. The CDR3 loop is CASSQATGSSPLHF. The CDR3, as DNA: TGCGCCAGCAGCCAAGCGACTGGCTCCTCACCCCTCCACTTT.

The J gene is TRBJ1-1, the V gene TRBV14, with D possibly being TRBD1 (5 bases). The V end was cut by 2 bases, the J end by 2 bases, with 9 bases between. Germline lookup yields CDR1 SGHDN and CDR2 FVKESK. This CDR3 is built from 14 residues. In DNA form, the CDR3 reads TGTGCCAGCAGCCAAACGGGGGGAAACACTGAAGCTTTCTTT. It translates to CASSQTGGNTEAFF. Filled out from reference TRBV14 and TRBJ1-1, the complete variable domain reads EAGVTQFPSHSVIEKGQTVTLRCDPISGHDNLYWYRRVMGKEIKFLLHFVKESKQDESGMPNNRFLAERTGGTYSTLKVQPAELEDSGVYFCASSQTGGNTEAFFGQGTRLTVV.

The rearrangement joins TRBV19 to TRBJ1-5, with 8 bases matching TRBD1. The CDR3 is 17 residues long. Trimming at V came to 5 bases and at J to 3 bases, leaving 12 bases not matched to a gene. The germline CDR1 and CDR2 sequences are LNHDA and SQIVND (reference sequence). CDR3 sequence (DNA): TGTGCCAGTAGTGGGGAGACAGGGGACCCGGCCAATCAGCCCCAGCATTTT. Protein sequence: CASSGETGDPANQPQHF.

V usage is TRBV6-5 and J usage is TRBJ1-2; possible D gene TRBD1, 6 bases. The V end lost 6 bases, the J end lost 2 bases, and 10 bases lay between the germline ends. This CDR3 contains 13 residues. CDR1 and CDR2 from the germline V gene are MNHEY and SVGAGI. The CDR3 region is CASRRQANYGYTF. As DNA, the CDR3 is TGTGCCAGCAGGAGACAGGCCAACTATGGCTACACCTTC.

The V gene is TRBV6-2 or TRBV6-3, the J gene TRBJ1-2; D not certain. V was pared by 2 bases and J by 1 base, with 20 bases between. The CDR3 extends over 18 amino acids. Germline loops: CDR1 MNHEY, CDR2 SVGEGT. The CDR3 coding sequence is TGTGCCAGCAGTTACGTGGCCAGCGGCCATAACTTTAACTATGGCTACACCTTC. This gives the protein CASSYVASGHNFNYGYTF.

V and J are TRBV6-5 and TRBJ1-1; tentative D call: TRBD1 (5 bases). Germline V lookup: CDR1 MNHEY, CDR2 SVGAGI. The V gene lost 6 bases and the J gene lost 1 base, with 12 bases spanning the gap. The CDR3 loop spans 14 amino acids. The CDR3: CASRAGGANTEAFF. DNA of the CDR3: TGTGCCAGCAGAGCCGGCGGGGCGAACACTGAAGCTTTCTTT.

V gene TRBV4-3 combines with J gene TRBJ2-7; 9 nucleotides agree with TRBD2. The CDR3 is 17 residues long. V lost 0 bases to trimming and J lost 5 bases; unmatched junction nucleotides: 11. Germline CDR1 and CDR2: LGHNA and YSLEER. CDR3 amino acids: CASSQDISGLAPHEQYF. For the CDR3, the DNA is TGCGCCAGCAGCCAAGATATATCAGGACTAGCGCCCCACGAGCAGTACTTC.

The chain couples TRBV2 to TRBJ1-2, with a tentative D call TRBD1 (5 bases). The V end was cut by 5 bases, the J end by 0 bases, with 10 bases between. Looked up from germline, CDR1 is SNHLY and CDR2 is FYNNEI. The CDR3 length is 14 residues. The CDR3 loop is CASSPTGPNYGYTF. DNA for the CDR3: TGTGCCAGCAGTCCTACAGGCCCTAACTATGGCTACACCTTC.

The V and J genes are TRBV15 and TRBJ2-6; D is possibly TRBD1 (5 bases). The germline V and J ends were trimmed by 3 bases and 3 bases, with 21 bases remaining between them. Germline V gene sequence: CDR1 LNHNV, CDR2 YYDKDF (reference sequence). This CDR3 has 19 amino acids. The CDR3: CATSSGNRFSYGGANVLTF. CDR3 DNA sequence: TGTGCCACCAGCAGTGGTAACAGGTTTTCATACGGTGGGGCCAACGTCCTGACTTTC.

The rearrangement uses TRBV29-1 and TRBJ2-1, with 8 nucleotides matching TRBD2. The V gene end was trimmed by 4 bases and the J gene end by 5 bases; junction bases not matched to a gene: 7. Germline V CDR1 and CDR2: SQVTM, ANQGSEA. CDR3 size: 14 residues. The CDR3 nucleotides read TGCAGCGTTGGTTTTGGGACTAGAAACAATGAGCAGTTCTTC. It specifies CSVGFGTRNNEQFF.

This chain joins TRBV4-3 and TRBJ1-3, with D maybe TRBD1 (5 bases). This CDR3 comprises 15 residues. Germline lookup yields CDR1 LGHNA and CDR2 YSLEER. The V end lost 0 bases, the J end lost 2 bases, and 8 bases lay between the germline ends. The CDR3 protein is CASSQDATAGNTIYF. Here the CDR3 DNA reads TGCGCCAGCAGCCAAGATGCGACAGCTGGAAACACCATATATTTT.

The chain recombines TRBV13 with TRBJ1-1; D not certain. Germline assignment: CDR1 PRHDT and CDR2 FYEKMQ (reference sequence). Trimming took 7 bases from V and 1 from J, leaving 10 bases between them. This CDR3 has 13 amino acids. The CDR3 loop is CASIERRNTEAFF. DNA for the CDR3: TGTGCCAGCATTGAGAGGAGGAACACTGAAGCTTTCTTT. Looking up the rest from reference TRBV13 and TRBJ1-1 gives the full variable domain: AAGVIQSPRHLIKEKRETATLKCYPIPRHDTVYWYQQGPGQDPQFLISFYEKMQSDKGSIPDRFSAQQFSDYHSELNMSSLELGDSALYFCASIERRNTEAFFGQGTRLTVV.

The chain is built from TRBV5-8 and TRBJ1-4; 10 nucleotides match TRBD1. This CDR3 has 16 residues. The J segment lost 8 bases and the V segment lost 2 bases, leaving 9 bases of the junction unmatched. Germline lookup yields CDR1 SGHTS and CDR2 YDEGEE. CDR3 sequence: CASSLPGQGTKEKLFF. The CDR3 DNA sequence: TGTGCCAGCAGCTTACCGGGACAGGGGACGAAGGAAAAACTGTTTTTT.

This sequence joins TRBV5-4 and TRBJ2-7, with TRBD1 matching over 7 bases. With V trimmed by 2 bases and J by 2 bases, 4 bases remained unmatched. CDR1 and CDR2 (germline): SGHNT, YYREEE (reference sequence). CDR3 size: 14 residues. The CDR3 protein is CASSFTGAAYEQYF. As DNA, the CDR3 is TGTGCCAGCAGCTTCACAGGGGCGGCCTACGAGCAGTACTTC.

The V gene is TRBV4-3, the J gene TRBJ2-3; D unresolved. Germline loops: CDR1 LGHNA, CDR2 YSLEER. V gave up 0 bases and J gave up 9 bases, with 13 bases separating them. The length of the CDR3 is 14 residues. The chain's CDR3 is CASSQDPGSATQYF. The CDR3, as DNA: TGCGCCAGCAGCCAAGACCCCGGGTCGGCCACGCAGTATTTT.

This rearrangement joins TRBV11-3 to TRBJ2-7; tentatively, D is TRBD1 (5 bases). CDR3 length equals 17 residues. V lost 6 bases, J lost 2 bases, and 23 bases lay in between. Germline-derived CDR1 and CDR2 are SGHNT and YENEEA. The CDR3 DNA sequence: TGTGCCAGCAGTCCGAGTTGGGGCGAGCAGCTGCCCTACGAGCAGTACTTC. Protein product: CASSPSWGEQLPYEQYF.

This chain links TRBV7-9 with TRBJ2-1; 11 bases match TRBD2. V was clipped by 3 bases and J by 10 bases; unmatched bases: 8. CDR1 and CDR2 (germline): SEHNR, FQNEAQ (reference sequence). The CDR3 consists of 15 residues. The CDR3 here is CASSFTSGSSVEQFF. The CDR3 bases are TGTGCCAGCAGCTTTACTAGCGGGAGCTCAGTCGAGCAGTTCTTC.

The DNA for the CDR3 is TGTGCCAGCTCATCCCTCGGGACAGACAAAGCCAAAAACATTCAGTACTTC. Translated, it gives CASSSLGTDKAKNIQYF. The V call is TRBV18, the J call TRBJ2-4; TRBD1 matches 7 bases. The V gene end was trimmed by 5 bases and the J gene end by 0 bases; junction bases not matched to a gene: 10. The CDR3 length is 17 residues. Germline CDR1 is KGHSH and CDR2 is LQKENI.

This clone was recorded once. The CDR3 here is CASSHRDSLITGELFF. The CDR3 coding sequence is TGTGCCAGCAGCCACCGGGACAGCCTCATCACCGGGGAGCTGTTTTTT. V gene TRBV7-2 combines with J gene TRBJ2-2; 7 bases fit TRBD1. The CDR3 extends over 16 amino acids. Germline-derived CDR1 and CDR2 are SGHTA and FQGNSA. The V gene end was trimmed by 5 bases and the J gene end by 4 bases; junction bases not matched to a gene: 10.